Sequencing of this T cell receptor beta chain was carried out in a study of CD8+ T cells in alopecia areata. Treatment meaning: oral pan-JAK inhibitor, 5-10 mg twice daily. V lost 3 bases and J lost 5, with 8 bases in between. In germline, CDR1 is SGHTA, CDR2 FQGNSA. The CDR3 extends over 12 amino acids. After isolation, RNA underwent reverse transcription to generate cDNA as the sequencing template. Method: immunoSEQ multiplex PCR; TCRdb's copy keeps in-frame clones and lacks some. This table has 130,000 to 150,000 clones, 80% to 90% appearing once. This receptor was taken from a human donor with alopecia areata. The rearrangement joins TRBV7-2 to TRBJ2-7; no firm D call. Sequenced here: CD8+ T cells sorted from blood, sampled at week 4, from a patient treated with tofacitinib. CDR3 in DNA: TGTGCCAGCAGCTTCCTTTGGGACGAGCAGTACTTC. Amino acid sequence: CASSFLWDEQYF.